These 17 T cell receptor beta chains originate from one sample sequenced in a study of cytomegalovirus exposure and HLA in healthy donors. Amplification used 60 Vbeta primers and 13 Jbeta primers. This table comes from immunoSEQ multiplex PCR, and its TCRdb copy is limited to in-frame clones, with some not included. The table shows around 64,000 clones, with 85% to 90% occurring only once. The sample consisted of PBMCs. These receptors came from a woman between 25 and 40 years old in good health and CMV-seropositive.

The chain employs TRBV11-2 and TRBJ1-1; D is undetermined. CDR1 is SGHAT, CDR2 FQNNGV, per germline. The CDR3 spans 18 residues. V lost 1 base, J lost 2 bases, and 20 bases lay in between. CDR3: CASSLGPGKSTANTEAFF. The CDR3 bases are TGTGCCAGCAGCTTAGGCCCCGGAAAGTCTACAGCAAACACTGAAGCTTTCTTT. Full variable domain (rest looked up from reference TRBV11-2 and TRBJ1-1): EAGVAQSPRYKIIEKRQSVAFWCNPISGHATLYWYQQILGQGPKLLIQFQNNGVVDDSQLPKDRFSAERLKGVDSTLKIQPAKLEDSAVYLCASSLGPGKSTANTEAFFGQGTRLTVV.

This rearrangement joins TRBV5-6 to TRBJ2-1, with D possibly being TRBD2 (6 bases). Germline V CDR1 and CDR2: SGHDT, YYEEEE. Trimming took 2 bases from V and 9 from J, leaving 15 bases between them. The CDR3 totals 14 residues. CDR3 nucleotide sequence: TGTGCCAGCAGCTTACTCGGGAGCAGGAGTGAGCAGTTCTTC. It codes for CASSLLGSRSEQFF.

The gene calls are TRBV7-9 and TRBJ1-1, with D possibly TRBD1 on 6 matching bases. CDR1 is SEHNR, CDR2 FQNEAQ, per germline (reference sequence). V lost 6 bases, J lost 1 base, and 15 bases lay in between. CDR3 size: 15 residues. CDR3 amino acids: CASSAGGAGNTEAFF. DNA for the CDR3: TGTGCCAGCAGTGCCGGGGGGGCAGGGAACACTGAAGCTTTCTTT.

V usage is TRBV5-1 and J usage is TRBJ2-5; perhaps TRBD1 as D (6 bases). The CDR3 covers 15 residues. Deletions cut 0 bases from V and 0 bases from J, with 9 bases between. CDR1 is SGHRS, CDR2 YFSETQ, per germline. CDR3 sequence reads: CASSLGQANQETQYF. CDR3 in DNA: TGCGCCAGCAGCTTGGGACAGGCGAACCAAGAGACCCAGTACTTC.

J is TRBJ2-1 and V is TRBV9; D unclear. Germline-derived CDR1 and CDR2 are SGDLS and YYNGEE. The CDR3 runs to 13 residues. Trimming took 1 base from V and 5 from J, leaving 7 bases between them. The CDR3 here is CASSVRADNEQFF. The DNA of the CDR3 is TGTGCCAGCAGCGTACGAGCCGACAATGAGCAGTTCTTC.

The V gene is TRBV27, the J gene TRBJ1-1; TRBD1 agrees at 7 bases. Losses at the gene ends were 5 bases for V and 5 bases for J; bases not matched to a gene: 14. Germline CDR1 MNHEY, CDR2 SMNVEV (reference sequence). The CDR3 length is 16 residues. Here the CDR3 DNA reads TGTGCCAGCAGTCCCCACTCTGGAGGGGGCTGGACTGAAGCTTTCTTT. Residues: CASSPHSGGGWTEAFF.

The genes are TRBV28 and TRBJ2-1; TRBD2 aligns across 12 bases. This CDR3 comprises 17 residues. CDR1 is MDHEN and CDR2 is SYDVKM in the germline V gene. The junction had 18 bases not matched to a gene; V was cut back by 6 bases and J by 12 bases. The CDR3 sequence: CASSRTRTSGILGGQFF. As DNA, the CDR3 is TGTGCCAGCAGCCGAACTCGGACTAGCGGGATTCTTGGCGGGCAGTTCTTC. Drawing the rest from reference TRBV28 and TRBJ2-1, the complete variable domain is DVKVTQSSRYLVKRTGEKVFLECVQDMDHENMFWYRQDPGLGLRLIYFSYDVKMKEKGDIPEGYSVSREKKERFSLILESASTNQTSMYLCASSRTRTSGILGGQFFGPGTRLTVL.

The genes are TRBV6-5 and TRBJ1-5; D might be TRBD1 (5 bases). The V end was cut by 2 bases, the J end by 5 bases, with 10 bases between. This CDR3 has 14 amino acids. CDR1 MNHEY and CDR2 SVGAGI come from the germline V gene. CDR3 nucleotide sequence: TGTGCCAGCAGTTACGGAGGGGCTGATCAGCCCCAGCATTTT. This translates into CASSYGGADQPQHF.

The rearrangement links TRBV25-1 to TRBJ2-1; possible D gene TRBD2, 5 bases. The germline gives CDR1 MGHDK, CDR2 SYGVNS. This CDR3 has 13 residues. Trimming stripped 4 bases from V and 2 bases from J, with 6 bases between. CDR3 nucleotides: TGTGCCAGCAGTGTAGCGACCTACAATGAGCAGTTCTTC. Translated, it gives CASSVATYNEQFF.

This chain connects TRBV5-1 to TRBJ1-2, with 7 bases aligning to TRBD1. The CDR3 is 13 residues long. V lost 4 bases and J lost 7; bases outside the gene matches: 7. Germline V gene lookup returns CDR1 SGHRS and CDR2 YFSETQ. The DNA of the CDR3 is TGCGCCAGCAGCAACGACAGGGTCGGTGGCTACACCTTC. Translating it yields CASSNDRVGGYTF.

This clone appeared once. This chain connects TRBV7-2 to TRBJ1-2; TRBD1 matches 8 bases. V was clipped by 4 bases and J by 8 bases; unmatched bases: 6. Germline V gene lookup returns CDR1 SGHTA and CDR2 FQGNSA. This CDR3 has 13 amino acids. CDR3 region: CASSSGQVDGYTF. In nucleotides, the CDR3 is TGTGCCAGCAGCTCGGGACAGGTGGACGGCTACACCTTC.

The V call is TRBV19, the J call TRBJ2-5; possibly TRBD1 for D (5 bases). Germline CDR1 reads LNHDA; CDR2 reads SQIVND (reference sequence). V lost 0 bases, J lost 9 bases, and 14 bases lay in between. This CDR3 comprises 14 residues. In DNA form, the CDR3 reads TGTGCCAGTAGTATAGAGGGAAGCCCCAGGGCCCAGTACTTC. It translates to CASSIEGSPRAQYF.

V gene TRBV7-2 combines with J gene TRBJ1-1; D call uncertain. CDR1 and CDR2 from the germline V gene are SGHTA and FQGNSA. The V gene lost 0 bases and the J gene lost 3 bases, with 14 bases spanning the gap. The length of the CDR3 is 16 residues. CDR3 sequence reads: CASSLARFGRDTEAFF. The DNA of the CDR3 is TGTGCCAGCAGCTTAGCGCGATTTGGGAGAGACACTGAAGCTTTCTTT.

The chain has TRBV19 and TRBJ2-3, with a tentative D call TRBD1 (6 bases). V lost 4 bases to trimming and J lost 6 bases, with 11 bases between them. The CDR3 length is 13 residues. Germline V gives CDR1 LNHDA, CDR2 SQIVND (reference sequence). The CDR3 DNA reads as TGTGCCAGTAGTAACAGGGACATTGATACGCAGTATTTT. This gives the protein CASSNRDIDTQYF. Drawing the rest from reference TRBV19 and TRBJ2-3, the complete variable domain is DGGITQSPKYLFRKEGQNVTLSCEQNLNHDAMYWYRQDPGQGLRLIYYSQIVNDFQKGDIAEGYSVSREKKESFPLTVTSAQKNPTAFYLCASSNRDIDTQYFGPGTRLTVL.

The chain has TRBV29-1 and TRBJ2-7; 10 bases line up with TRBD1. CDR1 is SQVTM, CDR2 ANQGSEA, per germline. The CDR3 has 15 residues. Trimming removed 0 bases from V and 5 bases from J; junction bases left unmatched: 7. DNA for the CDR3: TGCAGCGTTGAAGACCGGGACAGGGGATCTAACGAGCAGTACTTC. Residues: CSVEDRDRGSNEQYF.

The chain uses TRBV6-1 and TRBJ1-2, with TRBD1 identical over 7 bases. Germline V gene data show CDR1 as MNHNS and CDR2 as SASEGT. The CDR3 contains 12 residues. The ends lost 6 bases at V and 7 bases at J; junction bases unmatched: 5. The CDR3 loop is CASRLQGFGYTF. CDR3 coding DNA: TGTGCCAGCAGGTTACAGGGGTTTGGCTACACCTTC.

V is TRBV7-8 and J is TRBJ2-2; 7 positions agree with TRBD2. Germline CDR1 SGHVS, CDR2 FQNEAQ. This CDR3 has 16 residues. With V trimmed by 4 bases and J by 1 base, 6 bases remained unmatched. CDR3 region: CASSSERDWNTGELFF. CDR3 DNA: TGTGCCAGCAGCTCCGAGCGGGACTGGAACACCGGGGAGCTGTTTTTT.